This T cell receptor (beta chain) derives from a study of T-cell memory formation after mild COVID-19. Trimming left V 0 bases short and J 0 bases short, with 12 bases between. Germline-derived CDR1 and CDR2 are SNHLY and FYNNEI. The CDR3 runs to 16 residues. Using its own MiXCR run on the 5' RACE reads, TCRdb lists one record per CDR3 protein. The sample shows around 530,000 distinct CDR3 sequences, about 20% of them seen only once. Sample: PBMCs or a T cell subset sorted from them (not recorded which). The chain couples TRBV2 to TRBJ2-7; perhaps TRBD2 as D (5 bases). This clonotype was sampled from an adult woman who had mild COVID-19 (a few samples of this study predate the infection). Cell type and time point are not known. The CDR3 loop is CASSEALYRGSYEQYF. The CDR3 coding sequence is TGTGCCAGCAGTGAAGCGCTTTACCGGGGCTCCTACGAGCAGTACTTC.